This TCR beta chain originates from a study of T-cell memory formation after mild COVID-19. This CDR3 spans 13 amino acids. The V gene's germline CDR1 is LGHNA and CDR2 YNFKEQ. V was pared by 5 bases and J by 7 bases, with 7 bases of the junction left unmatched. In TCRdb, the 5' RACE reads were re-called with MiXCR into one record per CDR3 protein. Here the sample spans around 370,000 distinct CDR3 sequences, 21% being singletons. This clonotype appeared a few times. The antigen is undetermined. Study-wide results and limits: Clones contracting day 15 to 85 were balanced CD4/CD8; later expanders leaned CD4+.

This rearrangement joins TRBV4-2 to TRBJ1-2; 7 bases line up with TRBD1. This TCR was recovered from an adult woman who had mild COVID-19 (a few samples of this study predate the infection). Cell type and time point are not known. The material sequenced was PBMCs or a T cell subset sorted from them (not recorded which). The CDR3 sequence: CASSYGQDAGYTF. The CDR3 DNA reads TGTGCCAGCAGCTACGGACAGGATGCTGGCTACACCTTC.